Presented here are 27 T cell receptor beta chains from one specimen sequenced in a study of T cell repertoires in cytomegalovirus infection. Using its own MiXCR run on the reads, TCRdb lists one record per CDR3 protein. The sample has roughly 230,000 distinct CDR3 sequences; 20% to 25% are singletons. Sample: CD8+ T cells from PBMCs. These receptor sequences come from a human donor in good health (CMV status not recorded). Some clones in this sample may be carry-over from other donors' samples.

The CDR3 loop reads CASSPLTGGNSPLHF. As DNA, the CDR3 is TGTGCCAGCAGCCCCTTGACAGGGGGTAATTCACCCCTCCACTTT. The chain has TRBV27 and TRBJ1-6, with 9 positions matching TRBD1. In germline, CDR1 is MNHEY, CDR2 SMNVEV (reference sequence). After removal of 6 bases from V and 6 bases from J, the junction contained 6 bases not matched to a gene. The CDR3 contains 15 residues.

This clonotype was counted only a few times. The chain employs TRBV19 and TRBJ2-2; maybe TRBD1 (5 bases). The CDR3 is 15 residues long. Trimming took off 3 bases at V and 0 bases at J, with 8 bases between the two ends. Looked up from germline, CDR1 is LNHDA and CDR2 is SQIVND (reference sequence). This CDR3 reads CASSIGHPNTGELFF. CDR3 DNA sequence: TGTGCCAGTAGTATCGGACACCCGAACACCGGGGAGCTGTTTTTT.

This chain joins TRBV29-1 and TRBJ2-7; 8 nucleotides match TRBD1. The CDR3 covers 13 residues. Germline V gives CDR1 SQVTM, CDR2 ANQGSEA. Trimming removed 4 bases from V and 2 bases from J; junction bases left unmatched: 4. The CDR3 is CSVVQGGTYEQYF. CDR3 in DNA: TGCAGCGTTGTACAGGGGGGTACCTACGAGCAGTACTTC.

This clonotype has at least ten counts. V is TRBV5-5 and J is TRBJ1-1; D gene unclear. CDR1 SGHKS and CDR2 YYEKEE come from the germline V gene (reference sequence). This CDR3 spans 14 amino acids. Trimming pared 0 bases from V and 0 bases from J, leaving 6 bases between. CDR3 residues: CASSLGPMNTEAFF. DNA of the CDR3: TGTGCCAGCAGCTTGGGGCCCATGAACACTGAAGCTTTCTTT.

The chain couples TRBV29-1 to TRBJ1-2; D gene uncertain. The germline V gene has CDR1 SQVTM and CDR2 ANQGSEA. The length of the CDR3 is 16 residues. Deletions cut 2 bases from V and 0 bases from J, with 16 bases between. CDR3 sequence: CSVEIRMDGPNYGYTF. Here the CDR3 DNA reads TGCAGCGTTGAAATTAGAATGGACGGTCCTAACTATGGCTACACCTTC.

This clonotype showed up just a few times. The genes are TRBV4-2 and TRBJ2-5; 10 nucleotides match TRBD1. J lost 4 bases, V lost 4 bases, and 3 bases had no gene match. The CDR3 length is 14 residues. Looked up from germline, CDR1 is LGHNA and CDR2 is YNFKEQ. Here the CDR3 DNA reads TGTGCCAGCAGCCCGGGACAGGGGACAGAGACCCAGTACTTC. Translated: CASSPGQGTETQYF.

The V call is TRBV20-1, the J call TRBJ2-3; 7 nucleotides agree with TRBD1. The CDR3 totals 16 residues. After removal of 0 bases from V and 6 bases from J, the junction contained 12 bases not matched to a gene. Germline V lookup: CDR1 DFQATT, CDR2 SNEGSKA (reference sequence). CDR3 nucleotides: TGCAGTGCTAGAGACGACCGGGACAGTTTAGTCGATACGCAGTATTTT. Its translation: CSARDDRDSLVDTQYF.

In this sample, this clonotype turned up a few times. The chain links TRBV12-3 or TRBV12-4 to TRBJ2-7; D not resolved. The length of the CDR3 is 14 residues. Trimming left V 6 bases short and J 0 bases short, with 12 bases between. The CDR3 here is CASSELGFSYEQYF. The CDR3 DNA reads TGTGCCAGCAGCGAATTGGGATTCTCCTACGAGCAGTACTTC.

This clonotype was picked up many times. V gene TRBV7-8 combines with J gene TRBJ2-5; 13 nucleotides agree with TRBD2. Trimming at V came to 6 bases and at J to 5 bases, leaving 12 bases not matched to a gene. Germline loops: CDR1 SGHVS, CDR2 FQNEAQ. CDR3 size: 17 residues. For the CDR3, the DNA is TGTGCCAGCAGACTTACTAGCGGGGGGGCCGGTTGGGAGACCCAGTACTTC. It specifies CASRLTSGGAGWETQYF.

The V call is TRBV12-3 or TRBV12-4, the J call TRBJ2-1, with 9 bases fitting TRBD1. The CDR3 consists of 16 residues. J was trimmed by 5 bases and V by 10 bases; bases with no gene match: 15. CDR3 region: CAIRTLGTGRNNEQFF. The CDR3 bases are TGTGCCATCAGAACGCTCGGGACAGGGAGAAACAATGAGCAGTTCTTC.

This clonotype was seen at least ten times. V usage is TRBV7-6 and J usage is TRBJ2-7; TRBD2 is a possible D gene (5 bases). Germline assignment: CDR1 SGHVS and CDR2 FNYEAQ. V was trimmed by 1 base and J by 3 bases, leaving 13 bases between them. The CDR3 length is 15 residues. Here the CDR3 reads CASSLEPGLGYEQYF. CDR3 sequence (DNA): TGTGCCAGCAGCTTAGAACCGGGGTTAGGCTACGAGCAGTACTTC.

This clonotype appeared a few times. V gene TRBV24-1 combines with J gene TRBJ2-2; D is uncertain. V was shortened by 5 bases and J by 1 base, with 4 bases between the two germline ends. Looked up from germline, CDR1 is KGHDR and CDR2 is SFDVKD. The CDR3 has 13 residues. This CDR3 is CATSAQNTGELFF. The CDR3 DNA follows: TGTGCCACCAGTGCCCAGAACACCGGGGAGCTGTTTTTT.

This rearrangement joins TRBV11-3 to TRBJ1-5, with D maybe TRBD1 (5 bases). CDR3 length equals 16 residues. Trimming removed 1 base at V and 6 bases at J, with 16 bases between. Germline assignment: CDR1 SGHNT and CDR2 YENEEA. The CDR3 region has the DNA TGTGCCAGCAGCTTAGGACCCAGGGTTTTGAGTCAGCCCCAGCATTTT. Translated: CASSLGPRVLSQPQHF.

This clonotype was picked up a small number of times. The chain links TRBV6-6 to TRBJ2-5; no clear D. The CDR3 contains 12 residues. V was shortened by 4 bases and J by 3 bases, with 6 bases between the two germline ends. The V gene's germline CDR1 is MNHNY and CDR2 SVGAGI (reference sequence). The CDR3 sequence is CASSWPEETQYF. The DNA for the CDR3 is TGTGCCAGCAGTTGGCCAGAAGAGACCCAGTACTTC.

This clonotype was seen many times. The CDR3 here is CASTPSFNEQFF. CDR3 bases: TGTGCCAGCACCCCTAGCTTCAATGAGCAGTTCTTC. The rearrangement links TRBV7-9 to TRBJ2-1, with D perhaps matching TRBD2 (5 bases). Germline loops: CDR1 SEHNR, CDR2 FQNEAQ (reference sequence). This CDR3 has 12 residues. V was pared by 7 bases and J by 6 bases, with 10 bases between.

This clonotype was detected many times. V is TRBV7-6 and J is TRBJ2-5; D not resolved. Looked up from germline, CDR1 is SGHVS and CDR2 is FNYEAQ. Trimming pared 5 bases from V and 5 bases from J, leaving 12 bases between. The CDR3 totals 13 residues. The CDR3: CASSMGPGETQYF. The CDR3 DNA sequence: TGTGCCAGCAGCATGGGCCCCGGGGAGACCCAGTACTTC. Full variable domain (remainder filled in from reference TRBV7-6 and TRBJ2-5): GAGVSQSPRYKVTKRGQDVALRCDPISGHVSLYWYRQALGQGPEFLTYFNYEAQQDKSGLPNDRFSAERPEGSISTLTIQRTEQRDSAMYRCASSMGPGETQYFGPGTRLLVL.

This clonotype was counted between two and nine times. V usage is TRBV6-1 and J usage is TRBJ2-1, with D perhaps being TRBD1 or TRBD2 (5 bases each). The CDR3 totals 15 residues. Trimming cost V 4 bases and J 2 bases, with 12 bases left between them. Germline V gene data show CDR1 as MNHNS and CDR2 as SASEGT. CDR3 protein: CASSAGRSAYNEQFF. Here the CDR3 DNA reads TGTGCCAGCAGTGCGGGGCGGAGCGCCTACAATGAGCAGTTCTTC.

This clonotype was detected only a few times. This sequence joins TRBV2 and TRBJ2-7; 8 bases agree with TRBD1. V lost 5 bases to trimming and J lost 5 bases; unmatched junction nucleotides: 8. The CDR3 length is 14 residues. CDR1 and CDR2 from the germline V gene are SNHLY and FYNNEI. The CDR3: CASSRDRGIDEQYF. The CDR3 DNA reads as TGTGCCAGCAGTCGAGACAGGGGTATCGACGAGCAGTACTTC.

V is TRBV10-3 and J is TRBJ2-3; TRBD2 agrees at 7 bases. Germline V CDR1 and CDR2: ENHRY, SYGVKD. The CDR3 is made up of 16 amino acids. The ends lost 2 bases at V and 2 bases at J; junction bases unmatched: 7. CDR3 nucleotide sequence: TGTGCCATCAGTGAGGACCGGGACTACAACACAGATACGCAGTATTTT. As protein: CAISEDRDYNTDTQYF.

This chain uses TRBV29-1 with TRBJ1-1; tentative D call: TRBD1 (5 bases). The CDR3 totals 13 residues. Deletions cut 7 bases from V and 2 bases from J, with 14 bases between. Looked up from germline, CDR1 is SQVTM and CDR2 is ANQGSEA. The DNA for the CDR3 is TGCAGCGCCCGCGGTAGGGGTAACACTGAAGCTTTCTTT. Its protein product is CSARGRGNTEAFF.

The chain joins TRBV20-1 to TRBJ2-3, with D possibly being TRBD2 (5 bases). CDR3 length: 16 residues. Germline-derived CDR1 and CDR2 are DFQATT and SNEGSKA (reference sequence). V gave up 1 base and J gave up 1 base, with 15 bases separating them. CDR3 region: CSARARREARTDTQYF. The CDR3 nucleotides are TGCAGTGCTAGAGCTCGACGGGAAGCTCGCACAGATACGCAGTATTTT.

This clonotype was recorded a few times. The limits of the CDR3 on the DNA are not certain, so only TCRdb's listed CDR3 is given. The chain carries TRBV6-5 and TRBJ1-2. Per germline, CDR1 MNHEY and CDR2 SVGAGI. The CDR3 adds up to 15 amino acids, both ends counted. The CDR3 sequence: CASSSSAGLSYGYTF.

The sample holds many counts of this clonotype. The chain links TRBV2 to TRBJ2-7, with 11 bases fitting TRBD2. Germline V gene data show CDR1 as SNHLY and CDR2 as FYNNEI. CDR3 length: 14 residues. V dropped 7 bases and J dropped 3; count of bases not matched to a gene: 5. The CDR3 DNA is TGTGCCAGCACTTCGGGACTAGCGGACTACGAGCAGTACTTC. The encoded protein is CASTSGLADYEQYF.

The chain recombines TRBV5-1 with TRBJ2-6; unclear D gene. Germline CDR1 SGHRS, CDR2 YFSETQ. V shed 0 bases and J shed 12 bases, with 10 bases lying between them. The CDR3 contains 13 residues. The CDR3 reads CASSLAETSVLTF. The DNA of the CDR3 is TGCGCCAGCAGCTTGGCCGAGACGTCCGTCCTGACTTTC.

The chain is built from TRBV7-2 and TRBJ1-5, with no clear D. The CDR3 length is 13 residues. V lost 1 base and J 8 bases, leaving 9 bases between the germline ends. The germline V gene has CDR1 SGHTA and CDR2 FQGNSA. The CDR3 loop is CASSLGGLKPQHF. CDR3 coding DNA: TGTGCCAGCAGCTTAGGAGGGCTCAAGCCCCAGCATTTT.

The chain couples TRBV3-1 to TRBJ2-7; no clear D gene. With 1 base removed from V and 5 bases from J, the gap between germline ends came to 9 bases. This CDR3 comprises 13 residues. Germline-derived CDR1 and CDR2 are LGHDT and YNNKEL (reference sequence). CDR3 bases: TGTGCCAGCAGCCAAGGCAACCCCGACGAGCAGTACTTC. Translated: CASSQGNPDEQYF.

The chain combines TRBV28 with TRBJ2-3, with 8 bases aligning to TRBD2. This CDR3 is 15 amino acids long. Germline lookup yields CDR1 MDHEN and CDR2 SYDVKM. The junction had 13 bases not matched to a gene; V was cut back by 3 bases and J by 11 bases. CDR3 amino acids: CASSFDGGGTRGQYF. The CDR3 nucleotides read TGTGCCAGCAGTTTCGATGGCGGGGGGACCCGGGGGCAGTATTTT.